These 21 T cell receptor beta chains originate from one sample sequenced in a study of cytomegalovirus exposure and HLA in healthy donors. Vbeta (60) and Jbeta (13) primers were used in the PCR. Profiled with immunoSEQ multiplex PCR; TCRdb holds only in-frame clones, not every one. The sample holds about 170,000 clones. The source material was PBMCs. The receptors derive from a woman in her fifties or sixties in good health and CMV-seronegative.

The CDR3 DNA reads as TGCAGCGGCTACAGGCCTAATGAAAAACTGTTTTTT. It codes for CSGYRPNEKLFF. The chain employs TRBV29-1 and TRBJ1-4; a weak D match, TRBD1 (5 bases). Looked up from germline, CDR1 is SQVTM and CDR2 is ANQGSEA. The CDR3 runs to 12 residues. The germline V and J ends were trimmed by 7 bases and 3 bases, with 9 bases remaining between them.

A note on this clone: One end of the junction varies from germline; a read error may be responsible. This chain links TRBV15 with TRBJ2-2; TRBD2 is a possible D gene (5 bases). The length of the CDR3 is 16 residues. Germline V CDR1 and CDR2: LNHNV, YYDKDF (reference sequence). CDR3 loop: CAASRGGTPNTGELFF. In DNA, the CDR3 is TGTGCCGCCAGCCGGGGTGGTACTCCGAACACCGGGGAGCTGTTTTTT. Drawing the rest from reference TRBV15 and TRBJ2-2, the complete variable domain is DAMVIQNPRYQVTQFGKPVTLSCSQTLNHNVMYWYQQKSSQAPKLLFHYYDKDFNNEADTPDNFQSRRPNTSFCFLDIRSPGLGDTAMYLCAASRGGTPNTGELFFGEGSRLTVL.

V gene TRBV2 combines with J gene TRBJ2-7, with 11 bases matching TRBD1. After removal of 8 bases from V and 3 bases from J, the junction contained 9 bases not matched to a gene. This CDR3 is built from 15 residues. From germline, CDR1 is SNHLY and CDR2 FYNNEI. The CDR3 nucleotides read TGTGCCAGCTCTCCCTCCGGGACAGGGGGCTACGAGCAGTACTTC. Translating it yields CASSPSGTGGYEQYF. Full variable domain (remainder filled in from reference TRBV2 and TRBJ2-7): EPEVTQTPSHQVTQMGQEVILRCVPISNHLYFYWYRQILGQKVEFLVSFYNNEISEKSEIFDDQFSVERPDGSNFTLKIRSTKLEDSAMYFCASSPSGTGGYEQYFGPGTRLTVT.

This chain links TRBV28 with TRBJ2-7, with TRBD2 identical over 8 bases. The germline V gene encodes CDR1 MDHEN and CDR2 SYDVKM. V was pared by 7 bases and J by 7 bases, with 12 bases of the junction left unmatched. The CDR3 covers 14 residues. Here the CDR3 reads CASTSPGGVREQYF. For the CDR3, the DNA is TGTGCCAGCACCTCCCCCGGGGGGGTGAGGGAGCAGTACTTC.

The chain employs TRBV18 and TRBJ2-5; 10 bases map to TRBD2. This CDR3 spans 14 amino acids. Looked up from germline, CDR1 is KGHSH and CDR2 is LQKENI. V lost 3 bases, J lost 5 bases, and 3 bases stayed unmatched. CDR3 nucleotide sequence: TGTGCCAGCTCACCCGCTAGCGGGGGTGAGACCCAGTACTTC. It yields the protein CASSPASGGETQYF.

This CDR3 is CASSPPPPSGAYEQYF. DNA for the CDR3: TGTGCCAGCAGCCCTCCCCCCCCTAGCGGGGCCTACGAGCAGTACTTC. This chain uses TRBV7-9 with TRBJ2-7; 9 bases map to TRBD2. Trimming removed 5 bases from V and 2 bases from J; junction bases left unmatched: 10. The CDR3 sequence is 16 residues long. The germline CDR1 and CDR2 sequences are SEHNR and FQNEAQ (reference sequence).

V is TRBV4-1 and J is TRBJ2-5; TRBD1 is a possible D gene (5 bases). The J call may be faulty, since TRBJ2-7 better matches the DNA end. Germline CDR1 and CDR2: MGHRA and YSYEKL. The CDR3 spans 15 residues. For the CDR3, the DNA is TGCGCCAGCAGTGTTACCAGGGAAAAGGCCTACGAGCAGTACTTC. Translating it yields CASSVTREKAYEQYF.

Worth noting for this clone: Within the sample, other DNA sequences also encode this same CDR3. V gene TRBV4-3 combines with J gene TRBJ1-1; D perhaps matches TRBD1 (5 bases). Germline CDR1 is LGHNA and CDR2 is YSLEER. This CDR3 has 13 residues. Trimming stripped 4 bases from V and 1 base from J, with 7 bases between. The CDR3 loop is CASSLTENTEAFF. The CDR3 DNA follows: TGCGCCAGCAGCCTGACAGAGAACACTGAAGCTTTCTTT.

V is TRBV7-3 and J is TRBJ2-3, with 8 bases fitting TRBD2. Germline V gives CDR1 SGHTA, CDR2 FQGTGA. CDR3 length: 14 residues. The junction had 4 bases not matched to a gene; V was cut back by 3 bases and J by 5 bases. CDR3 in amino acids: CASSLSLAGDTQYF. Here the CDR3 DNA reads TGTGCCAGCAGCTTGTCCCTAGCGGGAGATACGCAGTATTTT.

The J gene is TRBJ2-1, the V gene TRBV11-2, with D perhaps matching TRBD2 (5 bases). CDR1 is SGHAT, CDR2 FQNNGV, per germline. The CDR3 runs to 14 residues. Trimming stripped 5 bases from V and 10 bases from J, with 18 bases between. As DNA, the CDR3 is TGTGCCAGCAGCCGGTCCGGGCTTAGGGAGGAGCAGTTCTTC. Protein product: CASSRSGLREEQFF.

V gene TRBV6-6 combines with J gene TRBJ2-1, with D possibly matching TRBD2 (6 bases). The CDR3 loop spans 12 amino acids. Trimming took 6 bases from V and 4 from J, leaving 7 bases between them. Germline V lookup: CDR1 MNHNY, CDR2 SVGAGI (reference sequence). DNA for the CDR3: TGTGCCAGCAGGGGGGGTTACAATGAGCAGTTCTTC. Translation: CASRGGYNEQFF.

This chain connects TRBV21-1 to TRBJ1-5; the D call TRBD1 from the table was never checked on the DNA. TRBV21-1 is marked as a pseudogene. The CDR3 covers 15 residues. The CDR3 loop reads CASTRTGDSNQPQHF. CDR3 DNA sequence: TGTGCCAGCACCAGGACAGGGGATAGCAATCAGCCCCAGCATTTT.

The chain couples TRBV7-9 to TRBJ2-7; a weak D match, TRBD1 (6 bases). Trimming stripped 4 bases from V and 5 bases from J, with 15 bases between. CDR3 size: 14 residues. The germline CDR1 and CDR2 sequences are SEHNR and FQNEAQ (reference sequence). The CDR3 sequence is CASSSWGRGDEQYF. The CDR3 DNA sequence: TGTGCCAGCAGCTCCTGGGGCAGGGGAGACGAGCAGTACTTC.

This chain links TRBV7-9 with TRBJ2-1; 13 bases are a match to TRBD2. Trimming took 1 base from V and 8 from J; bases not matched to a gene: 2. Germline CDR1 and CDR2: SEHNR and FQNEAQ (reference sequence). The CDR3 is made up of 15 amino acids. The CDR3 region is CASSLGTSGSDEQFF. The DNA of the CDR3 is TGTGCCAGCAGCTTAGGGACTAGCGGGAGCGATGAGCAGTTCTTC.

The V call is TRBV7-2, the J call TRBJ1-1; D uncertain. V lost 2 bases and J lost 1, with 11 bases in between. The CDR3 is 15 residues long. Germline V gene sequence: CDR1 SGHTA, CDR2 FQGNSA. In nucleotides, the CDR3 is TGTGCCAGCAGCTTAACGAAACCCGGGAACACTGAAGCTTTCTTT. It is translated as CASSLTKPGNTEAFF.

The CDR3 region is CASSDWEGVVGTGELFF. The CDR3 nucleotides read TGTGCCAGCAGTGATTGGGAGGGAGTGGTTGGCACCGGGGAGCTGTTTTTT. The V call is TRBV6-1, the J call TRBJ2-2; 7 bases align to TRBD2. Trimming took 3 bases from V and 4 from J; bases not matched to a gene: 11. Germline CDR1 is MNHNS and CDR2 is SASEGT. The CDR3 extends over 17 amino acids.

The rearrangement links TRBV9 to TRBJ1-2; D is perhaps TRBD1 (6 bases). V lost 4 bases, J lost 4 bases, and 23 bases lay in between. The CDR3 covers 17 residues. Germline-derived CDR1 and CDR2 are SGDLS and YYNGEE. The CDR3 coding sequence is TGTGCCAGCAGCCCCCGGGGGGCGGCCGGTCTCGTCTATGGCTACACCTTC. Translated, it gives CASSPRGAAGLVYGYTF.

The CDR3 loop reads CASSLVWDRGGEKLFF. The CDR3, as DNA: TGTGCCAGCAGCTTGGTTTGGGACAGGGGAGGAGAAAAACTGTTTTTT. The chain couples TRBV5-5 to TRBJ1-4; 10 bases line up with TRBD1. This CDR3 spans 16 amino acids. Germline CDR1 reads SGHKS; CDR2 reads YYEKEE (reference sequence). Germline trimming cut 0 bases from V and 8 bases from J; bases unmatched to any gene: 7.

This chain connects TRBV5-6 to TRBJ1-3; possible D gene TRBD1, 5 bases. This CDR3 is 14 amino acids long. Trimming shortened V by 3 bases and J by 4 bases, and 11 bases separated the two germline ends. The V gene's germline CDR1 is SGHDT and CDR2 YYEEEE. The CDR3 DNA is TGTGCCAGCAGCTGGGACCGGGGGGGAAACACCATATATTTT. Residues: CASSWDRGGNTIYF.

The V and J genes are TRBV7-9 and TRBJ2-5; no definite D call. The CDR3 has 11 amino acids. Trimming shortened V by 5 bases and J by 4 bases, and 5 bases separated the two germline ends. Germline V CDR1 and CDR2: SEHNR, FQNEAQ (reference sequence). CDR3 nucleotides: TGTGCCAGCAGCCCCTCAGAGACCCAGTACTTC. It encodes CASSPSETQYF.

The chain carries TRBV25-1 and TRBJ2-2, with 8 positions matching TRBD1. The CDR3 length is 16 residues. The ends lost 4 bases at V and 3 bases at J; junction bases unmatched: 7. Germline V lookup: CDR1 MGHDK, CDR2 SYGVNS. CDR3 in DNA: TGTGCCAGCAGTGTAGGACAGGGTGTCGACACCGGGGAGCTGTTTTTT. Translated: CASSVGQGVDTGELFF.